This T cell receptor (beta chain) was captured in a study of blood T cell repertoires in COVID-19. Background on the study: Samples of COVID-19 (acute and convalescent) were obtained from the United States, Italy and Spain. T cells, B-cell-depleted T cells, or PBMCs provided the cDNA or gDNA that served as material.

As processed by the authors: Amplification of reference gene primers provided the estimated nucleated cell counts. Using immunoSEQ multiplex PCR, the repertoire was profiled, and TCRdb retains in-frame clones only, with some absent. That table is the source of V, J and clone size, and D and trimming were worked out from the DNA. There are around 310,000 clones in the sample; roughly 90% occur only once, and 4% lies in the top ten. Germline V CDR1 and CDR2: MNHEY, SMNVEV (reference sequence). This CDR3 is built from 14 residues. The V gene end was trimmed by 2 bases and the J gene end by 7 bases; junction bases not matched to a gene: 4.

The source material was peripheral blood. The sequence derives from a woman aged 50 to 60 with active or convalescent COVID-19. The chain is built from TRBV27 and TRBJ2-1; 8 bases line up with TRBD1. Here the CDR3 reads CASSLGYRGNEQFF. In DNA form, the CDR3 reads TGTGCCAGCAGTTTAGGTTACAGGGGGAATGAGCAGTTCTTC.